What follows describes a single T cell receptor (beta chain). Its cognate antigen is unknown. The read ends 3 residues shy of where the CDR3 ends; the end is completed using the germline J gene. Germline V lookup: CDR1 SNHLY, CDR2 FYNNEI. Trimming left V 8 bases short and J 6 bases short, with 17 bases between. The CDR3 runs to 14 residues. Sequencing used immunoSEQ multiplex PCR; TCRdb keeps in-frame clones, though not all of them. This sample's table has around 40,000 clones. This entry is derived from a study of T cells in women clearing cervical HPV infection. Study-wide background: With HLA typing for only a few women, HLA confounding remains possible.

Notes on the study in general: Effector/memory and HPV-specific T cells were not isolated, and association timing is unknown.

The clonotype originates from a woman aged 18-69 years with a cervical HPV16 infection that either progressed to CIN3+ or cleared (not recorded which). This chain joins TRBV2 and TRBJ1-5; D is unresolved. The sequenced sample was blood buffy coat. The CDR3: CASGLRGAGQPQHF. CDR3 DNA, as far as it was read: TGTGCCAGCGGTTTGCGGGGAGCAGGTCAGCCC.